This entry lists 6 T cell receptor beta chains sequenced from one sample in a study of cytomegalovirus exposure and HLA in healthy donors. Clones were sequenced by immunoSEQ multiplex PCR, and TCRdb holds only the in-frame ones, with some missing. Of some 68,000 clones listed, 96% are singletons. The sequencing sample was made of PBMCs. The receptor source for this set is a man younger than 35 in good health and CMV-seronegative.

The chain links TRBV5-4 to TRBJ1-1, with a tentative D call TRBD1 (6 bases). V was shortened by 4 bases and J by 4 bases, with 17 bases between the two germline ends. There are 15 residues in the CDR3. From germline, CDR1 is SGHNT and CDR2 YYREEE (reference sequence). As DNA, the CDR3 is TGTGCCAGCAGCGAGATGTTATTAGGGGGCACTGAAGCTTTCTTT. Encoded protein: CASSEMLLGGTEAFF.

V usage is TRBV9 and J usage is TRBJ2-3; perhaps TRBD1 as D (6 bases). Germline CDR1 SGDLS, CDR2 YYNGEE. Trimming removed 1 base from V and 4 bases from J, with 13 bases in between. The CDR3 loop spans 15 amino acids. The CDR3 DNA reads TGTGCCAGCAGCGTATTGGGGGCCGCCCCAGATACGCAGTATTTT. The encoded protein is CASSVLGAAPDTQYF.

In DNA, the CDR3 is TGTGCCAGCAGTGAAGGGGGAGGTGGCTACACCTTC. It codes for CASSEGGGGYTF. The V and J genes are TRBV25-1 and TRBJ1-2; tentatively, D is TRBD1 (5 bases). The V and J ends lost 2 bases and 7 bases respectively, with 8 bases between them. Germline V CDR1 and CDR2: MGHDK, SYGVNS. The CDR3 has 12 residues.

This rearrangement joins TRBV2 to TRBJ1-4; 8 bases match TRBD1. The CDR3 is made up of 13 amino acids. Germline lookup yields CDR1 SNHLY and CDR2 FYNNEI. J gave up 8 bases and V 6 bases, and 5 bases lay outside the gene matches. CDR3 in DNA: TGTGCCAGCAGGGGGACAGGTCAGGAAAAACTGTTTTTT. This encodes CASRGTGQEKLFF.

The chain combines TRBV6-5 with TRBJ1-6; 8 nucleotides align to TRBD1. V shed 2 bases and J 8 bases; nucleotides not matched to a gene: 5. The CDR3 is 15 amino acids. In germline, CDR1 is MNHEY, CDR2 SVGAGI. CDR3 residues: CASSYVTGDYSPLHF. DNA for the CDR3: TGTGCCAGCAGTTACGTGACAGGGGATTATTCACCCCTCCACTTT.

The rearrangement uses TRBV9 and TRBJ2-4; possibly TRBD1 for D (5 bases). Between the trimmed V and J ends, which lost 4 bases and 5 bases, there was a span of 13 bases. CDR1 is SGDLS, CDR2 YYNGEE, per germline. The CDR3 extends over 14 amino acids. In DNA, the CDR3 is TGTGCCAGCAGCACCACAGGAACCCAAAACATTCAGTACTTC. Translation: CASSTTGTQNIQYF.